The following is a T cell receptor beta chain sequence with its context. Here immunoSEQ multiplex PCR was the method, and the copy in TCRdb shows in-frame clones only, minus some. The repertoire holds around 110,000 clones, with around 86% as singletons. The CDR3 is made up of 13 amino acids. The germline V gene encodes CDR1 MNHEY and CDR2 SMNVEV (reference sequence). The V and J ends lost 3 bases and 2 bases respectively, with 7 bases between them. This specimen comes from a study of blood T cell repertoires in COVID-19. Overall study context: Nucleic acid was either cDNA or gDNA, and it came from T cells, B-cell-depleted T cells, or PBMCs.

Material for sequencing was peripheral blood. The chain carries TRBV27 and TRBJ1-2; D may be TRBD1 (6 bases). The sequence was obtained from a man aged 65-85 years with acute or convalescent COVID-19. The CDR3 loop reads CASSFQGNYGYTF. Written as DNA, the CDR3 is TGTGCCAGCAGTTTTCAGGGGAACTATGGCTACACCTTC.